This paragraph reports one T cell receptor (beta chain). The protocol was immunoSEQ multiplex PCR, while the TCRdb copy is restricted to in-frame clones and leaves out a portion. The repertoire includes roughly 80,000 clones, more than 85% of them detected once, and about 0.41% sits in the top ten. Trimming shortened V by 6 bases and J by 4 bases, and 21 bases separated the two germline ends. Germline V lookup: CDR1 SQVTM, CDR2 ANQGSEA. The CDR3 spans 16 residues. This sample is part of a study of technical replicates of blood from several donors. This chain connects TRBV29-1 to TRBJ2-2; tentatively, D is TRBD2 (6 bases). Source material: T cells isolated from PBMCs. This receptor was identified in a human donor in good health. CDR3 in DNA: TGCAGCGTAACTAATAGCGGACCCGCGAGCACCGGGGAGCTGTTTTTT. Protein: CSVTNSGPASTGELFF.